Listed below are T cell receptor beta chains from one sample, sequenced in a study of blood T cells in healthy people across ages. TCRdb re-called the 5' RACE reads with MiXCR, one entry per CDR3 protein. The sample carries hundreds of thousands of distinct CDR3 sequences, 58% recorded once. The sample consisted of blood. Receptors were obtained from a man in his 60s in good health. The CDR3 runs from the conserved cysteine through the conserved F or W.

V gene	J gene	CDR3 protein
TRBV12-1	TRBJ2-6	CASSRGITSGANVLTF
TRBV9	TRBJ2-5	CASSVGSGGRQETQYF
TRBV5-1	TRBJ2-1	CASSRGGGYNEQFF
TRBV20-1	TRBJ2-2	CSASGTRGLPGELFF
TRBV7-2	TRBJ2-3	CASSLRAGMQYF
TRBV5-1	TRBJ1-1	CASSSRPYRANTEAFF
TRBV25-1	TRBJ1-2	CASSDPPRTDYGYTF
TRBV6-5	TRBJ1-2	CASRDLTNYGYTF
TRBV18	TRBJ1-1	CASSPQGFYTEAFF
TRBV20-1	TRBJ2-1	CSARDLAGANSYNEQFF
TRBV7-8	TRBJ1-2	CASSLAQGAQGYTF
TRBV12-3/TRBV12-4	TRBJ1-1	CASSAAGTEAFF
TRBV19	TRBJ2-4	CASSPRGPGQVPFQYF
TRBV4-2	TRBJ1-4	CASSQDTGGKLFF
TRBV29-1	TRBJ2-5	CSVEDASETQYF
TRBV14	TRBJ2-2	CASSQDLSGELFF
TRBV5-1	TRBJ1-1	CASSSTTEAFF
TRBV4-2	TRBJ2-7	CASSQAFGQDQYEQYF
TRBV6-1	TRBJ1-5	CASRPRGGNQPQHF
TRBV11-2	TRBJ2-1	CASSFTSGTMSPNEQFF
TRBV12-3/TRBV12-4	TRBJ2-3	CASSFSGGDTDTQYF
TRBV6-5	TRBJ2-3	CASSYDTDTQYF
TRBV12-3/TRBV12-4	TRBJ2-7	CASSSTGGWYEQYF
TRBV28	TRBJ1-6	CASTAPPGQGDSPLHF
TRBV6-2/TRBV6-3	TRBJ1-2	CASSYQGAYGYTF
TRBV3-1	TRBJ1-6	CASSQLQGAPSPLHF
TRBV4-1	TRBJ1-2	CASSQPGRDTFYGYTF
TRBV5-1	TRBJ2-5	CASSFGEKETQYF
TRBV20-1	TRBJ2-7	CSARPHRDSSYEQYF
TRBV9	TRBJ2-5	CASTRAGVSGETQYF
TRBV6-6	TRBJ2-5	CASSYVETQYF
TRBV7-2	TRBJ1-5	CASSRVGDQPQHF
TRBV20-1	TRBJ1-2	CSAPQRLAELGYTF
TRBV6-4	TRBJ1-6	CASRGTGSAPLHF
TRBV28	TRBJ2-3	CASSLPGGNTDTQYF
TRBV10-1	TRBJ2-5	CASSDSGLQETQYF